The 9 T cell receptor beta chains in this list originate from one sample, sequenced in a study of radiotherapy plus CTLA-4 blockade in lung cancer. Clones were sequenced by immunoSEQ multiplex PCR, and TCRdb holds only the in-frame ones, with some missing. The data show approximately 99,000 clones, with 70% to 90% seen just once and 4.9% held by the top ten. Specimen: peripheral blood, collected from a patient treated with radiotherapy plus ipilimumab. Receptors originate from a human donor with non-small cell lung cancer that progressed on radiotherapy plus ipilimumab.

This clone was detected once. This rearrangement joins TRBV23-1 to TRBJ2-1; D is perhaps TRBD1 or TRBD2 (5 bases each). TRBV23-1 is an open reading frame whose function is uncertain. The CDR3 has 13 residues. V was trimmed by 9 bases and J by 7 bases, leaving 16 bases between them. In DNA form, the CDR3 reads TGCGCCAGGGAGTCTTTGGGGGAAAATGAGCAGTTCTTC. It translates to CARESLGENEQFF.

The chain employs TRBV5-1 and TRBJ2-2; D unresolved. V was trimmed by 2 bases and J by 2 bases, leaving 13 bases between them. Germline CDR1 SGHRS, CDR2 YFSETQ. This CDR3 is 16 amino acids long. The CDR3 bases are TGCGCCAGCAGCTTATTAGCTATTCCCAACACCGGGGAGCTGTTTTTT. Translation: CASSLLAIPNTGELFF. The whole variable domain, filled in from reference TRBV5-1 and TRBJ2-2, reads KAGVTQTPRYLIKTRGQQVTLSCSPISGHRSVSWYQQTPGQGLQFLFEYFSETQRNKGNFPGRFSGRQFSNSRSEMNVSTLELGDSALYLCASSLLAIPNTGELFFGEGSRLTVL.

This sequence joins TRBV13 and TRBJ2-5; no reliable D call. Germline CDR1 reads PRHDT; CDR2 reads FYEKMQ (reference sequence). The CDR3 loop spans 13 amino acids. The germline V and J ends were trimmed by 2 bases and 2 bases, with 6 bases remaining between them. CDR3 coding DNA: TGTGCCAGCAGCTTACCTCAGCAAGAGACCCAGTACTTC. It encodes CASSLPQQETQYF.

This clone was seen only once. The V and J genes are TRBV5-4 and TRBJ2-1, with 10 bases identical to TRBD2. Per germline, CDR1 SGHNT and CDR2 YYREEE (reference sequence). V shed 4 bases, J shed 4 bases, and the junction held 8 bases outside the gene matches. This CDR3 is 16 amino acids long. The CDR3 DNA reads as TGTGCCAGCAGCCAAGGGACTAGCGTCAGATACAATGAGCAGTTCTTC. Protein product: CASSQGTSVRYNEQFF.

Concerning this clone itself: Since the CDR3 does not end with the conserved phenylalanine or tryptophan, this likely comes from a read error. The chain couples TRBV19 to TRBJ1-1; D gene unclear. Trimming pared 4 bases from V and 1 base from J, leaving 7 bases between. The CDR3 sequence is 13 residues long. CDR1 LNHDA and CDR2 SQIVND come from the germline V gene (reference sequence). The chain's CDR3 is CASSNSRNTEAFY. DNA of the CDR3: TGTGCCAGTAGTAACAGCAGGAACACTGAAGCTTTCTAT.

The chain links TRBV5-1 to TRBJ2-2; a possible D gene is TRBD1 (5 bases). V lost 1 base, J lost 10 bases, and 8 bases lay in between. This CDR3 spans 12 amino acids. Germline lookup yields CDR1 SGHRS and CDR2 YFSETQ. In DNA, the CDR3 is TGCGCCAGCAGCTTGCCAGGGAAGGAGCTGTTTTTT. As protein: CASSLPGKELFF.

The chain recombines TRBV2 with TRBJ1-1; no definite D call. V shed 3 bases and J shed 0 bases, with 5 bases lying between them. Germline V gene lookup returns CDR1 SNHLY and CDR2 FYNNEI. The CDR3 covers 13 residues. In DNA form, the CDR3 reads TGTGCCAGCAGTGATTGGGTGAACACTGAAGCTTTCTTT. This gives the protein CASSDWVNTEAFF.

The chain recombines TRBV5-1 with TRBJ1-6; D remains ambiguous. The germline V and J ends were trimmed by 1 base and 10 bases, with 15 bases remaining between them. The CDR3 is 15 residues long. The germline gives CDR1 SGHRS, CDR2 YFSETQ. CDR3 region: CASSLREATNSPLHF. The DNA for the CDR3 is TGCGCCAGCAGCTTGAGGGAGGCCACTAACTCACCCCTCCACTTT.

The CDR3 spells CASSQEGSGTYNEQFF. The DNA of the CDR3 is TGTGCCAGCAGCCAAGAGGGATCCGGGACCTACAATGAGCAGTTCTTC. The chain joins TRBV4-2 to TRBJ2-1; a possible D gene is TRBD2 (5 bases). Trimming pared 0 bases from V and 2 bases from J, leaving 11 bases between. Germline V gene data show CDR1 as LGHNA and CDR2 as YNFKEQ. This CDR3 region has 16 residues.